This TCR beta chain was recorded in a study of cytomegalovirus exposure and HLA in healthy donors (TCRdb year 2017). For context, the study as a whole: An earlier analysis of some 600 of the donors reported approximately 280 Gb of sequence data and 117 million unique TCR beta sequences obtained from 180 million or so T cells. An early release covering roughly 640 HLA-typed donors comprised around 300 gigabases of sequencing data and around 86 million unique TCR sequences. Of the roughly 410 genotyped donors, 81% were placed in the genetic ancestry cluster associated with self-reported Caucasian donors. The aim of the study was to test whether cataloging public T cell receptors could identify signatures of past pathogen exposure. The study used immunosequencing to profile the T cell repertoires of 666 subjects and linked those repertoires to cytomegalovirus serostatus. In addition to the first cohort of roughly 700 subjects, a separate validation cohort of some 120 different subjects was used. The study combined high-throughput TCR immunosequencing, statistical association of individual TCRs with disease status, and machine learning to predict cytomegalovirus infection status. In a later analysis, previously published TCR beta repertoires from several hundred donors were re-analyzed and high-resolution HLA genotyping was added so that TCR occurrence patterns could be studied. Rather than drawing on any new phenotypic data, the later analysis identified candidate immune exposures from TCR beta sequences and the way those sequences occurred across donors. To decide whether each TCR beta V gene segment behaved as functional or pseudogenic, an earlier analysis of approximately 590 of the donors relied on high-throughput TCR beta sequencing. Alongside the repertoire data, information on donor age, sex, ethnicity and CMV serostatus was compiled. A later genetic analysis used genome-wide SNP genotypes for about 65% of the roughly 670 donors, treating that subset as a discovery cohort. Every discovery cohort repertoire had been produced on one sequencing platform. HLA typing covered class I and class II loci at four-digit resolution. Typing coverage varied by locus: roughly 629-630 donors for A, B, C, DRB1 and DQB1; roughly 510 for DQA1; about 600 for DPA1; roughly 470 for DPB1. Four or five DR-DQ haplotypes were handled as single units for association and clustering because linkage in the cohort was strong. Among 350 to 400 genotyped donors of the cohort, an average of about 240,000 unique TCR beta nucleotide sequences were sequenced per donor, about a sixth of them non-productive.

Summary of the overall study and its limitations: A further reported finding was that TCR beta sequences accurately predicted the HLA-A and HLA-B alleles for most subjects in the first cohort. V-gene and J-gene trimming of TCR beta chains was associated with a missense DCLRE1C variant in a later genetic analysis, and the association was replicated in an independent cohort. Correlated functional status among segregating V segments might reflect linkage disequilibrium, but an unknown experimental factor could not be ruled out. Three of the identified cytomegalovirus-associated TCR beta chains were confirmed in vitro to be specific for cytomegalovirus antigens. The classifier was reported to diagnose cytomegalovirus status with high specificity and sensitivity in both the original and validation cohorts. Presence/absence analyses assumed roughly uniform sequencing depth across donors, an assumption that may not hold. Several of the top co-occurrence clusters appeared to be linked to parvovirus B19, influenza, CMV and Epstein-Barr virus, according to a later analysis. Because HLA typing was unavailable for some donors at each locus, only the typed subset was used in association tests. Most CMV-associated TCR beta chains appeared to be HLA-restricted in a later analysis, and the HLA associations seemed to be driven largely by CMV exposure. A total of 150 to 200 TCR beta chains were listed by the study as associated with cytomegalovirus. An earlier analysis of approximately 600 of the donors showed that most TCR beta V segments appeared in productive rearrangements either about 90% or about 30% of the time, which broadly matched IMGT annotations. The sequencing pipeline was judged likely to have produced a cluster of highly shared sequence variants as a technical artifact. The cohort was sequenced for TCR beta chains only, and without alpha or paired-chain data the features that could be detected were limited. Strong co-occurrence of HLA alleles, especially DR and DQ, made assigning TCR associations to individual alleles difficult. For the cohort, immune exposure information was limited to CMV serostatus. It was suggested by the authors that the approach could potentially be generalized to other disease states and immunological phenotypes. Some IMGT-functional V segments, including TRBV6-2 and TRBV6-3, could not be told apart with the 87-base-pair reads, so those segments were excluded. Most TCR sequences were seen in very few donors, while some public TCRs were found in many individuals. In a later analysis, some 18,000 TCR beta sequences were associated with specific HLA alleles at a false discovery rate of 0.05. In a later genetic analysis, fewer N-insertions in productive TCRs were reported among donors in an Asian-associated ancestry cluster than the roughly 640-donor mean. Because counts were too low, 15 to 20 rarely observed V segments, including chromosome 9 orphons, were left out of the earlier analysis of 500 to 650 of the donors. In a later analysis, HLA-associated TCR beta chains were found to be more clonally expanded and to have lower generation probabilities than equally common non-associated chains. In a later analysis, the rate of TCR association differed among HLA loci, with DRB1 alleles having the most associated TCRs and HLA-C alleles having the fewest.

V gives up 3 bases and J gives up 0 bases, and the segment between their germline ends measures 9 bases. The CDR3 holds 16 amino acids from the cysteine to the phenylalanine. CDR3 DNA is the only sequence kept; it has 48 bases, read in frame from the first base. According to the germline V gene, CDR1 reads KGHSH and CDR2 reads LQKENI. The cohort comprised around 690 healthy bone marrow donors. All cohort members were sampled while nominally healthy, although unrecorded immune exposures were likely present. The donor was CMV seropositive and was included in the group of approximately 300 seropositive cohort members. Each donor provided a peripheral blood sample, and peripheral blood mononuclear cells were used for TCR beta sequencing. The Qiagen DNeasy Blood Extraction Kit was used to extract genomic DNA from the blood cell samples. Libraries were built with the immunoSEQ multiplex PCR assay. For the multiplex PCR, a mixture combining 60 forward primers for TCR Vbeta segments and 13 reverse primers for TCR Jbeta segments was used. Amplification of the CDR3 region of rearranged TCR beta genes was performed with a multiplex PCR assay on genomic DNA. The Illumina HiSeq System was used to sequence the amplified TCR beta libraries as 87-base-pair reads. Per the authors' processing: In a later analysis, 80 million or so unique TCR beta chains were counted across the roughly 610 repertoires, and approximately 11 million of these chains were shared by at least two donors. To remove PCR and sequencing errors, raw reads were error-corrected and collapsed into unique sequences using a nearest-neighbor algorithm that merged closely related sequences. CDR3 sequences were aligned to IMGT reference sequences to assign V, D and J gene segments. For a sequence to be retained, a match of at least six nucleotides to both a V gene segment and a J gene segment was required. A rearrangement counted as productive if the CDR3 had no stop codons and remained in frame with V and J, and every other rearrangement counted as non-productive. Following IMGT convention, CDR3 was defined as the stretch from the second conserved V-encoded cysteine to the conserved J-encoded phenylalanine. Sequences without an unambiguous match to a single V gene segment were excluded from the earlier analysis of 587 of the donors. An earlier analysis of 450 to 650 of the donors called V segments functional above 56.7% productive rearrangements and segregating when the between-donor standard deviation exceeded 5%. A statistical classification framework was developed to diagnose cytomegalovirus status using the catalog of TCR beta chain sequences. In a later analysis, TCR nucleotide sequences were compared against IMGT/GENE-DB human TR gene sequences so that V and J genes could be assigned. A later analysis assigned CDR3 sequences and most-parsimonious VDJ recombination scenarios with the TCRdist pipeline. In a later analysis, every TCR beta chain was defined by the combination of its CDR3 amino acid sequence and its V-gene family, and reads without a unique V-gene family were dropped. As a way to deal with suspected cross-contamination and a sequencing artifact, a later analysis dropped hundreds of nucleotide sequences that were highly shared and had low generation probability. For each public chain, a later analysis derived a clonal expansion index from normalized ranks of inferred template counts within each repertoire. Generation probabilities in a later analysis came from a VDJ recombination model fitted to out-of-frame rearrangements, and those results were checked against IGoR. A later analysis scored TCR-TCR, TCR-HLA and TCR-CMV co-occurrence with hypergeometric tests, applying a repertoire-size bias correction to TCR pairs. In a later analysis, false discovery rates were estimated by permuting HLA or CMV assignments 20 times. In a later analysis, co-occurring TCRs were grouped using DBSCAN, and TCRdist sequence similarity was added for clustering within HLA-allele-positive subsets. For co-occurrence clustering, repertoires with fewer than 30,000 or more than 120,000 public chains were excluded, along with roughly 5 repertoires with anomalous nucleotide sharing. This is the immuneACCESS table as TCRdb keeps it, with only in-frame sequences that have V and J called. A part of the clones is gone; compared with another copy, unresolved V genes explain less than half, and the rest is unexplained. V and J calls and clone size are copied from that table; D and trimming were computed from the DNA. This sample has more than 75,000 clones in its table, and over 70% of those were observed once. About 9.1% of the sample rests with the top ten.

For this clone: There is no known antigen for this receptor. No much larger clone exists at a distance of one base, and base qualities are not known.

Sequenced sample: PBMCs. The rearrangement joined TRBV18 to TRBJ2-6; the best D guess is TRBD1, with 6 bases matching. This TCR was recovered from a man aged 35 to 55 in good health and CMV-seropositive. The DNA reads as follows: TGTGCCAGCTCACCTACGGACAGCTCTGGGGCCAACGTCCTGACTTTC. Its amino acids are CASSPTDSSGANVLTF. The reference TRBV18 and TRBJ2-6 proteins fill in what lies around the CDR3, so the full variable domain reads NAGVMQNPRHLVRRRGQEARLRCSPMKGHSHVYWYRQLPEEGLKFMVYLQKENIIDESGMPKERFSAEFPKEGPSILRIQQVVRGDSAAYFCASSPTDSSGANVLTFGAGSRLTVL.